Following are 5 T cell receptor beta chains from one sample sequenced in a study of shared clonotypes between healthy human individuals. Clones were read by immunoSEQ multiplex PCR, and TCRdb kept only the in-frame ones, dropping some. The repertoire holds about 600,000 clones, with around 76% as singletons. The sample consisted of PBMCs. These receptor sequences come from a woman between 40 and 50 years old in good health. Some clones in this sample may be carry-over from other donors' samples.

For this clone: A read error may produce the germline difference seen at one junction end. This chain joins TRBV30 and TRBJ2-2; 8 nucleotides line up with TRBD2. From germline, CDR1 is GTSNPN and CDR2 SVGIG (reference sequence). CDR3 length: 17 residues. DNA for the CDR3: TGTGCCTGGAGCTCCCGAAGCGGGAGAGTAGGGACCGGGGGGCTGTTTTTT. Translating gives CAWSSRSGRVGTGGLFF.

The chain links TRBV2 to TRBJ1-2; 7 bases match TRBD1. The CDR3 sequence is 14 residues long. CDR1 and CDR2 from the germline V gene are SNHLY and FYNNEI. V gave up 3 bases and J gave up 4 bases; unmatched junction bases: 5. CDR3 residues: CASSEVGTAYGYTF. DNA for the CDR3: TGTGCCAGCAGTGAGGTCGGGACAGCCTATGGCTACACCTTC.

The chain couples TRBV28 to TRBJ1-5; possibly TRBD1 for D (5 bases). V gave up 4 bases and J gave up 2 bases, with 15 bases separating them. The length of the CDR3 is 16 residues. The germline V gene has CDR1 MDHEN and CDR2 SYDVKM. CDR3 amino acids: CASSSLHDRRNQPQHF. The CDR3 bases are TGTGCCAGCAGTTCCCTCCACGACAGACGCAATCAGCCCCAGCATTTT. Complete variable domain (other parts from reference TRBV28 and TRBJ1-5): DVKVTQSSRYLVKRTGEKVFLECVQDMDHENMFWYRQDPGLGLRLIYFSYDVKMKEKGDIPEGYSVSREKKERFSLILESASTNQTSMYLCASSSLHDRRNQPQHFGDGTRLSIL.

V and J are TRBV5-3 and TRBJ1-1; D is ambiguous. TRBV5-3 has ORF status, its function being uncertain. The CDR3 is 13 amino acids. The germline V and J ends were trimmed by 8 bases and 1 base, with 12 bases remaining between them. CDR3 sequence reads: CASSSTSNTEAFF. The CDR3 region has the DNA TGTGCCAGCAGTTCCACATCGAACACTGAAGCTTTCTTT.

This clone has a handful of counts. The chain couples TRBV7-9 to TRBJ1-5; 7 nucleotides match TRBD1. With V trimmed by 1 base and J by 6 bases, 3 bases remained unmatched. This CDR3 region has 14 residues. The germline V gene has CDR1 SEHNR and CDR2 FQNEAQ (reference sequence). The DNA for the CDR3 is TGTGCCAGCAGCTTAGACAGGGGTCTTCAGCCCCAGCATTTT. It codes for CASSLDRGLQPQHF. Full variable domain (missing parts from reference TRBV7-9 and TRBJ1-5): DTGVSQNPRHKITKRGQNVTFRCDPISEHNRLYWYRQTLGQGPEFLTYFQNEAQLEKSRLLSDRFSAERPKGSFSTLEIQRTEQGDSAMYLCASSLDRGLQPQHFGDGTRLSIL.